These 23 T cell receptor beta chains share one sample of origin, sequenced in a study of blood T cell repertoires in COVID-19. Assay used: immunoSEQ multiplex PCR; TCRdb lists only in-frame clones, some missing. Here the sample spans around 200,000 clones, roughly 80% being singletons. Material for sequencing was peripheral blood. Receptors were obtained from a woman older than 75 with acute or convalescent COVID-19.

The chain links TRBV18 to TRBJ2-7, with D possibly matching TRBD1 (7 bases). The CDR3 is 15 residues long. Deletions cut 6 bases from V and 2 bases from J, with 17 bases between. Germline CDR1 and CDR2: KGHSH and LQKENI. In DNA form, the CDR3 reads TGTGCCAGCTCTCTCCAGCAGGGGGGAACCTACGAGCAGTACTTC. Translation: CASSLQQGGTYEQYF.

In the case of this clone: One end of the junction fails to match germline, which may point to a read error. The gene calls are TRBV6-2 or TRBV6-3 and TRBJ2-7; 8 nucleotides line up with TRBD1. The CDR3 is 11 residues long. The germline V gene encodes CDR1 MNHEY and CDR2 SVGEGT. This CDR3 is CASSEGGQVNF. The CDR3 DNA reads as TGTGCCAGCAGCGAAGGGGGACAGGTGAACTTC.

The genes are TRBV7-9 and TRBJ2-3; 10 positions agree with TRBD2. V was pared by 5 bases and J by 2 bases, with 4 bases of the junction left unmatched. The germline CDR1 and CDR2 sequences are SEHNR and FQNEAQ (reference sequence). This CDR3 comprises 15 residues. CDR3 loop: CASSHGTSDTDTQYF. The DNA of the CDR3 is TGTGCCAGCAGCCACGGGACTAGCGACACAGATACGCAGTATTTT.

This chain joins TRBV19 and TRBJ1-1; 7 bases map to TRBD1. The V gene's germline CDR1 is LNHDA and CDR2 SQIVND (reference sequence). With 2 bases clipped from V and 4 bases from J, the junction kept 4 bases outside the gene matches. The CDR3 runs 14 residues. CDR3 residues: CASSIQQGTTEAFF. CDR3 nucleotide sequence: TGTGCCAGTAGTATACAACAGGGGACCACTGAAGCTTTCTTT.

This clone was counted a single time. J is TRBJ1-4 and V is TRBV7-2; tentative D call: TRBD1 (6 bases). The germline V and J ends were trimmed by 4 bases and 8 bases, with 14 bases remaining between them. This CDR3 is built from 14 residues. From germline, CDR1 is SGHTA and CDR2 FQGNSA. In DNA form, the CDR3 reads TGTGCCAGCAGCTCCCGGCCAGGGGAGGAAAAACTGTTTTTT. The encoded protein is CASSSRPGEEKLFF.

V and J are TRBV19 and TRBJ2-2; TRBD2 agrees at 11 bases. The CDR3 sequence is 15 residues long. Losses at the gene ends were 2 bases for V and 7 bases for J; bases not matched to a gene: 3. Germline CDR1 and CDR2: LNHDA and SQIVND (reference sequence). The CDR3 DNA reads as TGTGCCAGTAGTATAACTAGCGGGAGTCGCGGGGAGCTGTTTTTT. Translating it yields CASSITSGSRGELFF.

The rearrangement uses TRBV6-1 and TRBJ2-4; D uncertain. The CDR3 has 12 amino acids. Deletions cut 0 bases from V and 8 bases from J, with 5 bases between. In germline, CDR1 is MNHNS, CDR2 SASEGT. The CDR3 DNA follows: TGTGCCAGCAGTGAAGCGGCGGACATTCAGTACTTC. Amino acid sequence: CASSEAADIQYF.

Here the CDR3 DNA reads TGTGCCAGCAGTCGGGAACTAGCGGGAGTGTCCTACAATGAGCAGTTCTTC. Amino acids: CASSRELAGVSYNEQFF. The rearrangement links TRBV5-4 to TRBJ2-1, with 11 bases matching TRBD2. The length of the CDR3 is 17 residues. The V segment lost 5 bases and the J segment 1 base; nucleotides outside the gene matches: 8. Per germline, CDR1 SGHNT and CDR2 YYREEE (reference sequence).

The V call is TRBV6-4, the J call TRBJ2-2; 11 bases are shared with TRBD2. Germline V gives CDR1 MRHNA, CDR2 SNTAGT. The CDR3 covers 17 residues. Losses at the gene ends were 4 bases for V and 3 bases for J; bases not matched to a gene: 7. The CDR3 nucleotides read TGTGCCAGCAGTGCCGGTGGGACTAGCGGCTACACCGGGGAGCTGTTTTTT. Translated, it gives CASSAGGTSGYTGELFF.

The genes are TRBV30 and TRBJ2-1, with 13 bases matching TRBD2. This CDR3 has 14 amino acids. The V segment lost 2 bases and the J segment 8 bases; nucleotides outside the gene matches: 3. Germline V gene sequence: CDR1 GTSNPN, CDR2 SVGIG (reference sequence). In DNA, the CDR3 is TGTGCCTGGAGTCCGGGACTAGCGGGACATGAGCAGTTCTTC. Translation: CAWSPGLAGHEQFF.

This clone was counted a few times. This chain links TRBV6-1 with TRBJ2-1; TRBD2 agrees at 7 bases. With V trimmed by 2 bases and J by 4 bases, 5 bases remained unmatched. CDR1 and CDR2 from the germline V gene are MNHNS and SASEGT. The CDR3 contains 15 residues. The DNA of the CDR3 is TGTGCCAGCAGTGAAAGGCTAGCGGCATACAATGAGCAGTTCTTC. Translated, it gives CASSERLAAYNEQFF.

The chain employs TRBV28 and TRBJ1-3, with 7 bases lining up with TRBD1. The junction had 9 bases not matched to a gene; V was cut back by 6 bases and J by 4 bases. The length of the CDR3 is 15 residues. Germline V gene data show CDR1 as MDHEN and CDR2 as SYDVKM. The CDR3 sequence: CASSSKTGTGNTIYF. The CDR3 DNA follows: TGTGCCAGCAGCTCTAAGACAGGGACGGGAAACACCATATATTTT.

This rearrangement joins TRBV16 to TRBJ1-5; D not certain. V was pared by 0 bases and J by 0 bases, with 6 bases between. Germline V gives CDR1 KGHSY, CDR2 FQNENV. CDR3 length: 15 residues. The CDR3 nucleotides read TGTGCCAGCAGCCAATCCTCGGGTAGCAATCAGCCCCAGCATTTT. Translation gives CASSQSSGSNQPQHF. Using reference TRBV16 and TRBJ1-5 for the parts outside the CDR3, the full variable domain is GEEVAQTPKHLVRGEGQKAKLYCAPIKGHSYVFWYQQVLKNEFKFLISFQNENVFDETGMPKERFSAKCLPNSPCSLEIQATKLEDSAVYFCASSQSSGSNQPQHFGDGTRLSIL.

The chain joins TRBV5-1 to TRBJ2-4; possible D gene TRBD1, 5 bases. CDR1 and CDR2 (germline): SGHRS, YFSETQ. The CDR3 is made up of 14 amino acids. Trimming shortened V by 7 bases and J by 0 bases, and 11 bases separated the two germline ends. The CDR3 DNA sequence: TGCGCCAGCCAGGACACGCCAGCCAAAAACATTCAGTACTTC. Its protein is CASQDTPAKNIQYF.

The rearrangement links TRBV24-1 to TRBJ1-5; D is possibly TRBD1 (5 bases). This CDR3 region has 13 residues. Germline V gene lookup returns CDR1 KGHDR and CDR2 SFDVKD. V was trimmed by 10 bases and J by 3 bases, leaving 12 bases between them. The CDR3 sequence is CATRGGYNQPQHF. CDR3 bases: TGTGCCACACGGGGGGGATACAATCAGCCCCAGCATTTT.

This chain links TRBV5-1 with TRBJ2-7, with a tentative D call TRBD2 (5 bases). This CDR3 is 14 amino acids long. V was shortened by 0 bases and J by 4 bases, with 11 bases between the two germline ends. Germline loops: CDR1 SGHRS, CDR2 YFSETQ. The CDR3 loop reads CASSLEGEGYEQYF. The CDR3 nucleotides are TGCGCCAGCAGCTTGGAGGGAGAAGGTTACGAGCAGTACTTC.

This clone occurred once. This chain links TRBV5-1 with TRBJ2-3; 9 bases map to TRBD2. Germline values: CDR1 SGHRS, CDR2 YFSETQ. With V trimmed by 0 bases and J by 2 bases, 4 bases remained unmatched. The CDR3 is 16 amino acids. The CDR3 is CASSLEPSGVTDTQYF. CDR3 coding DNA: TGCGCCAGCAGCTTGGAACCTAGCGGGGTCACAGATACGCAGTATTTT.

CDR3 in amino acids: CASSPELTGGRNTEAFF. CDR3 coding DNA: TGTGCCAGCTCACCGGAATTGACAGGGGGCAGGAACACTGAAGCTTTCTTT. The chain couples TRBV18 to TRBJ1-1; 10 bases align to TRBD1. V lost 3 bases to trimming and J lost 1 base; unmatched junction nucleotides: 8. Germline CDR1 reads KGHSH; CDR2 reads LQKENI. The CDR3 is made up of 17 amino acids.

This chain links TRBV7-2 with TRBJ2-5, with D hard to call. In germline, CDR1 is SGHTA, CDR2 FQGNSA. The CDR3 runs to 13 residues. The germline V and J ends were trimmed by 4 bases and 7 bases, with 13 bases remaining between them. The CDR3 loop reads CASSSREYWTQYF. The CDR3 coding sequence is TGTGCCAGCAGCTCTCGAGAGTATTGGACCCAGTACTTC.

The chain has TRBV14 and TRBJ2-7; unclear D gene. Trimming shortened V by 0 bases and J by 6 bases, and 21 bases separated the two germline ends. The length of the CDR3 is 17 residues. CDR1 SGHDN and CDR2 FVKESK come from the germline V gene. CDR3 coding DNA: TGTGCCAGCAGCCAAGATGGCGAGACTCCGAGAATAGTCGAGCAGTACTTC. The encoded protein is CASSQDGETPRIVEQYF. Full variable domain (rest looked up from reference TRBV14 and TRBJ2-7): EAGVTQFPSHSVIEKGQTVTLRCDPISGHDNLYWYRRVMGKEIKFLLHFVKESKQDESGMPNNRFLAERTGGTYSTLKVQPAELEDSGVYFCASSQDGETPRIVEQYFGPGTRLTVT.

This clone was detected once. The CDR3 protein is CAGIRLEADTQYF. In DNA form, the CDR3 reads TGTGCCGGTATAAGACTAGAGGCAGATACGCAGTATTTT. The rearrangement uses TRBV2 and TRBJ2-3; perhaps TRBD2 as D (6 bases). In germline, CDR1 is SNHLY, CDR2 FYNNEI. The CDR3 length is 13 residues. Trimming cost V 11 bases and J 4 bases, with 16 bases left between them.

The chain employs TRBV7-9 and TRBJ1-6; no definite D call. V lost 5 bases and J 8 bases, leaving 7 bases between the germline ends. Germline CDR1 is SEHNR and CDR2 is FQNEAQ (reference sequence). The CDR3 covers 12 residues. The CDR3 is CASSTPHSPLHF. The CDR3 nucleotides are TGTGCCAGCAGCACACCTCATTCACCCCTCCACTTT. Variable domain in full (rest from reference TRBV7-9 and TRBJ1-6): DTGVSQNPRHKITKRGQNVTFRCDPISEHNRLYWYRQTLGQGPEFLTYFQNEAQLEKSRLLSDRFSAERPKGSFSTLEIQRTEQGDSAMYLCASSTPHSPLHFGNGTRLTVT.

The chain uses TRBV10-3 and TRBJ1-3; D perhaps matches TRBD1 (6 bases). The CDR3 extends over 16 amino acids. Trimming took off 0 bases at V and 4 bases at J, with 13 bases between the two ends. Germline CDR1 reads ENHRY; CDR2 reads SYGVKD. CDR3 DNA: TGTGCCATCAGTGAGTCCCCAGGGGCGACGGGAAACACCATATATTTT. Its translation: CAISESPGATGNTIYF.